The clone carrying this T cell receptor beta chain showed up many times. The target antigen is unknown. TCRdb reanalysed the multiplex PCR reads using MiXCR and keeps one entry per CDR3 protein. This sample has over 60,000 distinct CDR3 sequences, with approximately 47% found just once. This record belongs to a study of breast tumors, draining lymph nodes, adjacent tissues. Study findings and constraints: Tumors had less TCR diversity than lymph nodes, more than nontumor tissue.

CDR1 and CDR2 (germline): SGHNT, YYREEE (reference sequence). CDR3 size: 14 residues. The J segment lost 2 bases and the V segment lost 5 bases, leaving 5 bases of the junction unmatched. Sequencing input: breast tumor tissue. The source is a female donor with breast cancer. Some clones in this sample may be carry-over from other donors' samples. The chain combines TRBV5-4 with TRBJ2-5, with TRBD2 matching 8 bases. CDR3 sequence reads: CASRGPGGQETQYF. The CDR3 coding sequence is TGTGCCAGCAGGGGGCCGGGGGGGCAAGAGACCCAGTACTTC.